This T cell receptor beta chain was sequenced during a study of vaccination and CD4 T cells after COVID-19. Scientists ran DNA taken from cultured CD4+ T cells through the Oncomine TCR Beta short-read assay for sequencing. The source of extracted genomic DNA was cultured CD4+ T cells. TCRdb itself ran the PCR reads through MiXCR, one entry per CDR3 protein. Of around 21,000 distinct CDR3 sequences in the sample, roughly three fifths were seen once. Concerning this clonotype itself: The antigen remains undetermined.

The CDR3 totals 15 residues. The germline V gene has CDR1 LGHNA and CDR2 YSLEER. Trimming cost V 1 base and J 9 bases, with 13 bases left between them. Noted treatment: roughly 11-day PBMC culture with coronavirus spike peptide pools or control peptides (ViraFEST assay). Study observations and caveats: It was observed that, in convalescent patients, a median around 88% of reactive clones arose only post-vaccination.

The chain links TRBV4-3 to TRBJ1-6; possibly TRBD1 for D (5 bases). The origin of this receptor is a human donor who had recovered from COVID-19. The sequenced sample consisted of CD4+ T cells from blood, cultured in vitro. CDR3: CASSQVITGPSPLHF. In DNA form, the CDR3 reads TGCGCCAGCAGCCAAGTGATCACAGGACCTTCACCCCTCCACTTT.